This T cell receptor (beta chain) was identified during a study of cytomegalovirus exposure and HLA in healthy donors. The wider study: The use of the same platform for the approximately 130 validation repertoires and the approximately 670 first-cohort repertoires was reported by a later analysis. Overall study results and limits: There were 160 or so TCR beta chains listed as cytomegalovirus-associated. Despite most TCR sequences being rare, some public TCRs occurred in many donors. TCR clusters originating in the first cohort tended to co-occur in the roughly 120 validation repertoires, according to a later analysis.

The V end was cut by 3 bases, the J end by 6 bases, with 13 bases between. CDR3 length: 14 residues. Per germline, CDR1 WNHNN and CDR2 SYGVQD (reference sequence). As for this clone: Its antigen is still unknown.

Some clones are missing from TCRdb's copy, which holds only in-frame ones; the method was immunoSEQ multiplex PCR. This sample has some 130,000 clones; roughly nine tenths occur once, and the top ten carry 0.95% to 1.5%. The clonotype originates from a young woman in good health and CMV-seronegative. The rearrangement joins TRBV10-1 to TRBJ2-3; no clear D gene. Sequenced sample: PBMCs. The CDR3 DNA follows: TGCGCCAGCAGTGACCCCACCTCTATGGATACGCAGTATTTT. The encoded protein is CASSDPTSMDTQYF.